These 14 T cell receptor beta chains originate from one sample sequenced in a study of regulatory T cells in long-lasting Graves disease (dated by TCRdb to about 2021). The intended sense of this specimen's time point label: persistent/refractory GD, antithyroid drugs over 5 years with positive TRAb. For both TCR sequencing and RNA sequencing, RNA was extracted from PBMCs in TRIzol. The method was multiplex PCR. The sample was run on an Illumina HiSeq 4000. CDR3 regions were amplified by Arm-PCR with iRepertoire HTBI primers to construct TCR beta libraries. The public reads were run again by TCRdb, first through fastp at Q25 and then through MiXCR, and only productive beta chains were kept. Under each unique CDR3 protein, matching rows form one entry showing the most common genes and DNA. Counted in this sample were roughly 400,000 distinct CDR3 sequences; 21% of them appeared once. The ten largest make up approximately 15% of the sample.

This specimen consisted of peripheral blood mononuclear cells (PBMCs), obtained when the disease was refractory, from a patient treated with antithyroid drugs. These receptors originate from a female donor with Graves disease.

The chain uses TRBV5-6 and TRBJ2-7; 8 bases agree with TRBD2. There are 15 residues in the CDR3. Germline values: CDR1 SGHDT, CDR2 YYEEEE. The V segment lost 4 bases and the J segment 2 bases; nucleotides outside the gene matches: 8. The CDR3 coding sequence is TGTGCCAGCAGCGTCGGGGGAGCGGGAGCCTACGAGCAGTACTTC. Its translation is CASSVGGAGAYEQYF.

This clonotype has at least ten counts. V and J are TRBV7-9 and TRBJ2-2, with 7 bases matching TRBD1. J was trimmed by 6 bases and V by 2 bases; bases with no gene match: 6. The CDR3 length is 15 residues. Germline CDR1 and CDR2: SEHNR and FQNEAQ (reference sequence). CDR3 sequence: CASSLPTGRAGELFF. The CDR3, as DNA: TGTGCCAGCAGCTTACCGACAGGGAGAGCCGGGGAGCTGTTTTTT.

Regarding this clonotype: This may stem from a read error, because a much larger clone lies one nucleotide away. The genes are TRBV28 and TRBJ1-5; D not certain. Germline CDR1 MDHEN, CDR2 SYDVKM. This CDR3 spans 14 amino acids. Trimming shortened V by 5 bases and J by 6 bases, and 14 bases separated the two germline ends. Written as DNA, the CDR3 is TGTGCCAGCAGTGCCTTCGACCTCAGTCAGCCCCAGCATTTT. Translated: CASSAFDLSQPQHF. The entire variable domain, with the rest obtained from reference TRBV28 and TRBJ1-5, is as follows: DVKVTQSSRYLVKRTGEKVFLECVQDMDHENMFWYRQDPGLGLRLIYFSYDVKMKEKGDIPEGYSVSREKKERFSLILESASTNQTSMYLCASSAFDLSQPQHFGDGTRLSIL.

This clonotype was detected ten times or more. The genes are TRBV18 and TRBJ1-4; TRBD1 agrees at 8 bases. CDR3 length: 15 amino acids. CDR1 is KGHSH and CDR2 is LQKENI in the germline V gene. Trimming at V came to 2 bases and at J to 1 base, leaving 0 bases not matched to a gene. Here the CDR3 DNA reads TGTGCCAGCTCACCAGGACAGGGAACTAATGAAAAACTGTTTTTT. Its protein is CASSPGQGTNEKLFF.

A remark on this clonotype: A read error may produce the germline difference seen at one junction end. This sequence joins TRBV2 and TRBJ2-3; no clear D. The CDR3 is 8 amino acids. CDR1 is SNHLY and CDR2 is FYNNEI in the germline V gene. In DNA, the CDR3 is TGTGCCAGCGGAAACAGTCCCTTT. This encodes CASGNSPF.

The chain employs TRBV28 and TRBJ2-3; no definite D call. Germline assignment: CDR1 MDHEN and CDR2 SYDVKM. Trimming took off 8 bases at V and 4 bases at J, with 13 bases between the two ends. This CDR3 spans 13 amino acids. CDR3 DNA: TGTGCCAGCCAAAACGGGCCGTCAGATACGCAGTATTTT. It specifies CASQNGPSDTQYF. Full variable domain (missing parts from reference TRBV28 and TRBJ2-3): DVKVTQSSRYLVKRTGEKVFLECVQDMDHENMFWYRQDPGLGLRLIYFSYDVKMKEKGDIPEGYSVSREKKERFSLILESASTNQTSMYLCASQNGPSDTQYFGPGTRLTVL.

This chain uses TRBV19 with TRBJ1-5, with 8 nucleotides matching TRBD1. V dropped 7 bases and J dropped 6; count of bases not matched to a gene: 8. Germline V lookup: CDR1 LNHDA, CDR2 SQIVND (reference sequence). The CDR3 has 14 amino acids. CDR3 residues: CASNGQGGSQPQHF. The CDR3 DNA reads TGTGCCAGTAATGGACAGGGTGGTTCTCAGCCCCAGCATTTT.

The chain has TRBV15 and TRBJ1-5; D gene uncertain. Per the germline V gene, CDR1 is LNHNV and CDR2 is YYDKDF (reference sequence). Trimming removed 11 bases from V and 4 bases from J, with 21 bases in between. CDR3 length equals 15 residues. The CDR3 loop is CASTPVAGTNQPQHF. CDR3 bases: TGTGCCTCCACCCCGGTCGCAGGAACAAATCAGCCCCAGCATTTT.

Many counts were recorded for this clonotype. This chain links TRBV28 with TRBJ2-7; TRBD1 matches 7 bases. CDR1 is MDHEN and CDR2 is SYDVKM in the germline V gene. The CDR3 has 15 amino acids. V lost 6 bases, J lost 4 bases, and 12 bases stayed unmatched. This CDR3 is CASSDQEGALYEQYF. CDR3 nucleotide sequence: TGTGCCAGCAGCGACCAAGAGGGGGCGTTATACGAGCAGTACTTC.

In this sample, this clonotype turned up a few times. V gene TRBV20-1 combines with J gene TRBJ2-7, with 9 bases identical to TRBD2. After removal of 4 bases from V and 2 bases from J, the junction contained 3 bases not matched to a gene. CDR3 length: 13 amino acids. Germline CDR1 and CDR2: DFQATT and SNEGSKA (reference sequence). The DNA of the CDR3 is TGCAGTGCTACGACTAGCGGCACCTACGAGCAGTACTTC. The encoded protein is CSATTSGTYEQYF.

The rearrangement joins TRBV4-1 to TRBJ2-4; D remains ambiguous. Looked up from germline, CDR1 is MGHRA and CDR2 is YSYEKL. This CDR3 region has 16 residues. Trimming removed 0 bases from V and 1 base from J, with 10 bases in between. The CDR3 region is CASSQEASEAKNIQYF. The CDR3 DNA is TGCGCCAGCAGCCAAGAAGCCTCCGAGGCCAAAAACATTCAGTACTTC.

The gene calls are TRBV6-1 and TRBJ1-4; D unresolved. Trimming shortened V by 0 bases and J by 10 bases, and 15 bases separated the two germline ends. Germline lookup yields CDR1 MNHNS and CDR2 SASEGT. This CDR3 spans 15 amino acids. The CDR3, as DNA: TGTGCCAGCAGTGAAGCGCCCGAAGGGCGGGGAAAACTGTTTTTT. Its protein is CASSEAPEGRGKLFF.

This clonotype was detected only a few times. The rearrangement joins TRBV2 to TRBJ1-1; a possible D gene is TRBD1 (5 bases). The V end lost 3 bases, the J end lost 5 bases, and 13 bases lay between the germline ends. Per germline, CDR1 SNHLY and CDR2 FYNNEI. The CDR3 covers 14 residues. The CDR3 reads CASSEWQGGTEAFF. In DNA, the CDR3 is TGTGCCAGCAGTGAGTGGCAGGGCGGGACTGAAGCTTTCTTT.

This clonotype was counted ten times or more. This chain joins TRBV28 and TRBJ1-5, with 10 nucleotides matching TRBD1. The CDR3 extends over 16 amino acids. V gave up 6 bases and J gave up 3 bases; unmatched junction bases: 8. The germline V gene has CDR1 MDHEN and CDR2 SYDVKM. The DNA for the CDR3 is TGTGCCAGCAGGTCTCCGGGACAGGGGTCCAATCAGCCCCAGCATTTT. Protein product: CASRSPGQGSNQPQHF.